This T cell receptor (beta chain) was captured in a study of cytomegalovirus exposure and HLA in healthy donors. Study-level results: A later analysis linked a missense variant in DCLRE1C to the trimming of TCR beta V and J genes. Links to common viral pathogens appeared, in a later analysis, for several of the most significant clusters.

Germline V gene lookup returns CDR1 MGHRA and CDR2 YSYEKL. The V and J ends lost 2 bases and 7 bases respectively, with 18 bases between them. This CDR3 is built from 15 residues. For this clone: The antigen is unknown.

13 Jbeta primers and 60 Vbeta primers were used for the PCR. Measured with immunoSEQ multiplex PCR; TCRdb has only the in-frame clones, and not every one. This table has roughly 140,000 clones, 64% appearing once. The clonotype comes from a woman aged 25 to 39 in good health and CMV-seropositive. Material for sequencing was PBMCs. The chain joins TRBV4-1 to TRBJ2-7, with D tentatively TRBD1 (5 bases). CDR3 residues: CASSQRQTPKGEQYF. The CDR3 nucleotides read TGCGCCAGCAGCCAAAGACAGACGCCCAAGGGAGAGCAGTACTTC.